One and the same sample provided the 22 T cell receptor beta chains below, sequenced in a study of blood T cell repertoires in COVID-19. The assay was immunoSEQ multiplex PCR, and TCRdb's table has in-frame clones only and misses some. This sample has fewer than 250,000 clones, with roughly four fifths found just once. Specimen: peripheral blood. These receptors all stem from a woman between 70 and 85 years old with acute or convalescent COVID-19.

The chain links TRBV6-1 to TRBJ1-5; D is unresolved. Trimming left V 2 bases short and J 7 bases short, with 12 bases between. CDR3 length: 14 amino acids. Germline lookup yields CDR1 MNHNS and CDR2 SASEGT. The CDR3 here is CASSEIRAGQPQHF. The CDR3 DNA follows: TGTGCCAGCAGTGAAATAAGGGCGGGACAGCCCCAGCATTTT.

The chain recombines TRBV10-2 with TRBJ1-1; possible D gene TRBD1, 5 bases. Germline V gene data show CDR1 as WSHSY and CDR2 as SAAADI. The V end lost 7 bases, the J end lost 4 bases, and 13 bases lay between the germline ends. CDR3 length: 13 amino acids. The CDR3 bases are TGCGCCAGCACAGCGCAGGGAGGCACTGAAGCTTTCTTT. This codes for CASTAQGGTEAFF.

This rearrangement joins TRBV10-3 to TRBJ1-2; no reliable D call. The V gene lost 6 bases and the J gene lost 6 bases, with 14 bases spanning the gap. Germline V gives CDR1 ENHRY, CDR2 SYGVKD. The CDR3 consists of 13 residues. CDR3 nucleotides: TGTGCCATCAGGACGTCTGGGAGGGATGGCTACACCTTC. Protein: CAIRTSGRDGYTF.

This clone has just a few counts. The gene calls are TRBV5-1 and TRBJ1-4; TRBD1 matches at 9 bases. CDR1 is SGHRS, CDR2 YFSETQ, per germline. After removal of 4 bases from V and 8 bases from J, the junction contained 6 bases not matched to a gene. The CDR3 is 14 amino acids. The CDR3 is CASSRGQGIEKLFF. The CDR3, as DNA: TGCGCCAGCAGCCGGGGACAGGGTATCGAAAAACTGTTTTTT.

The V gene is TRBV6-5, the J gene TRBJ1-1; D is unclear. CDR1 MNHEY and CDR2 SVGAGI come from the germline V gene. CDR3 length: 16 amino acids. The V gene lost 2 bases and the J gene lost 1 base, with 14 bases spanning the gap. CDR3 DNA sequence: TGTGCCAGCAGTTACCTATCTTGGAGTCCGAACACTGAAGCTTTCTTT. Translated: CASSYLSWSPNTEAFF.

CDR3 residues: CASSMVNRVDTEAFF. The CDR3 DNA follows: TGTGCCAGTAGTATGGTGAACAGGGTGGACACTGAAGCTTTCTTT. This chain uses TRBV19 with TRBJ1-1; possible D gene TRBD1, 6 bases. V dropped 3 bases and J dropped 3 bases, with 14 bases sitting between them. The CDR3 sequence is 15 residues long. Germline CDR1 LNHDA, CDR2 SQIVND (reference sequence).

In its sample, this clone was seen many times. The chain is built from TRBV10-2 and TRBJ1-1; tentatively, D is TRBD1 (6 bases). The CDR3 has 13 residues. V shed 4 bases and J shed 5 bases, with 11 bases lying between them. Germline V lookup: CDR1 WSHSY, CDR2 SAAADI. The CDR3 spells CASSAQGRTEAFF. As DNA, the CDR3 is TGCGCCAGCAGTGCACAGGGACGGACTGAAGCTTTCTTT.

Of note for this clone: Other DNA sequences in the same sample also yield this CDR3. This chain joins TRBV28 and TRBJ2-5; TRBD1 aligns across 9 bases. Germline V gene sequence: CDR1 MDHEN, CDR2 SYDVKM. CDR3 length: 15 residues. V lost 4 bases and J lost 5; bases outside the gene matches: 8. The CDR3 region is CASSSPGQGGETQYF. CDR3 bases: TGTGCCAGCAGTTCACCGGGACAGGGAGGTGAGACCCAGTACTTC.

This chain uses TRBV28 with TRBJ2-5, with 8 bases matching TRBD1. The ends lost 3 bases at V and 7 bases at J; junction bases unmatched: 7. The CDR3 has 14 amino acids. Germline V gene data show CDR1 as MDHEN and CDR2 as SYDVKM. DNA of the CDR3: TGTGCCAGCAGTTTTGCGGACAGGGTTGGGACCCAGTACTTC. It translates to CASSFADRVGTQYF.

The chain couples TRBV3-1 (or the pseudogene TRBV3-2) to TRBJ1-1; no firm D call. Germline values: CDR1 LGHDT, CDR2 YNNKEL (reference sequence). The CDR3 runs 14 residues. With 0 bases removed from V and 4 bases from J, the gap between germline ends came to 9 bases. CDR3 sequence: CASSQDITVTEAFF. Written as DNA, the CDR3 is TGTGCCAGCAGCCAAGACATCACGGTCACTGAAGCTTTCTTT.

The chain couples TRBV7-2 to TRBJ1-2; 9 bases match TRBD1. The V and J ends lost 0 bases and 8 bases, in that order; junction bases with no gene match: 7. CDR3 length: 15 amino acids. From germline, CDR1 is SGHTA and CDR2 FQGNSA. DNA of the CDR3: TGTGCCAGCAGCTTAGCCCGACAGGGGGGCAGCGGCTACACCTTC. Protein sequence: CASSLARQGGSGYTF. Variable domain in full (rest from reference TRBV7-2 and TRBJ1-2): GAGVSQSPSNKVTEKGKDVELRCDPISGHTALYWYRQSLGQGLEFLIYFQGNSAPDKSGLPSDRFSAERTGGSVSTLTIQRTQQEDSAVYLCASSLARQGGSGYTFGSGTRLTVV.

V gene TRBV5-8 combines with J gene TRBJ2-3; D unresolved. Germline CDR1 SGHTS, CDR2 YDEGEE. The CDR3 totals 15 residues. With 2 bases removed from V and 3 bases from J, the gap between germline ends came to 13 bases. Here the CDR3 DNA reads TGTGCCAGCAGCTTTCCTATGCAACGGACAGATACGCAGTATTTT. It encodes CASSFPMQRTDTQYF.

The V gene is TRBV19, the J gene TRBJ2-2, with 7 positions matching TRBD1. V was clipped by 5 bases and J by 2 bases; unmatched bases: 5. The CDR3 sequence is 15 residues long. CDR1 is LNHDA, CDR2 SQIVND, per germline (reference sequence). The CDR3 loop is CASSSGTVNTGELFF. CDR3 bases: TGTGCCAGTAGTTCCGGGACAGTCAACACCGGGGAGCTGTTTTTT.

The chain combines TRBV28 with TRBJ1-5; D unclear. Trimming shortened V by 5 bases and J by 4 bases, and 9 bases separated the two germline ends. The CDR3 sequence is 13 residues long. The germline CDR1 and CDR2 sequences are MDHEN and SYDVKM. CDR3 DNA: TGTGCCAGCAGTAGCGCCGTAAATCAGCCCCAGCATTTT. It encodes CASSSAVNQPQHF.

This clone showed up just once. The J gene is TRBJ1-3, the V gene TRBV7-8, with 9 bases lining up with TRBD1. The CDR3 covers 15 residues. Per the germline V gene, CDR1 is SGHVS and CDR2 is FQNEAQ. Unmatched junction bases numbered 1, after V lost 1 base and J lost 3 bases. The CDR3 DNA reads as TGTGCCAGCAGCTTAGGGGGACAGGGTGGAAACACCATATATTTT. This gives the protein CASSLGGQGGNTIYF.

This clone was counted a few times. The chain uses TRBV27 and TRBJ1-2; TRBD1 agrees at 7 bases. The CDR3 is made up of 16 amino acids. J gave up 0 bases and V 5 bases, and 9 bases lay outside the gene matches. The germline V gene has CDR1 MNHEY and CDR2 SMNVEV (reference sequence). The CDR3 coding sequence is TGTGCCAGCAGTCCCTCAGGACAGGATTCTAACTATGGCTACACCTTC. This codes for CASSPSGQDSNYGYTF.

As for this clone: This sample also contains other DNA sequences that code for the same CDR3. The chain links TRBV30 to TRBJ1-5; 10 nucleotides line up with TRBD1. The V and J ends lost 0 bases and 0 bases, in that order; junction bases with no gene match: 20. CDR1 and CDR2 from the germline V gene are GTSNPN and SVGIG (reference sequence). The CDR3 consists of 22 residues. The CDR3 sequence is CAWSVKRGHDRGLTYSNQPQHF. The CDR3 DNA reads as TGTGCCTGGAGTGTAAAGCGGGGGCACGACAGGGGGCTCACATATAGCAATCAGCCCCAGCATTTT.

The CDR3 DNA is TGTGCCAGCTCACCGGCGTCTCCAGGGCTGGGGTCGGGCTACACCTTC. Its protein is CASSPASPGLGSGYTF. The V and J genes are TRBV18 and TRBJ1-2; D is possibly TRBD1 (5 bases). CDR3 length: 16 residues. Germline V lookup: CDR1 KGHSH, CDR2 LQKENI. Between the trimmed V and J ends, which lost 3 bases and 8 bases, there was a span of 22 bases.

The chain is built from TRBV7-2 and TRBJ1-6; D may be TRBD1 (5 bases). The CDR3 extends over 14 amino acids. Trimming removed 3 bases from V and 7 bases from J, with 10 bases in between. From germline, CDR1 is SGHTA and CDR2 FQGNSA. Here the CDR3 reads CASSFRDRNSPLHF. The CDR3 nucleotides are TGTGCCAGCAGCTTCCGAGACAGAAATTCACCCCTCCACTTT.

The chain combines TRBV6-5 with TRBJ2-7; 7 bases map to TRBD2. This CDR3 contains 14 residues. Trimming at V came to 6 bases and at J to 7 bases, leaving 12 bases not matched to a gene. Germline V gene data show CDR1 as MNHEY and CDR2 as SVGAGI. The CDR3 DNA reads TGTGCCAGCAGCCCCTCTATTTTCGGGGGGGAGCAGTACTTC. Translated: CASSPSIFGGEQYF.

The J gene is TRBJ1-5, the V gene TRBV21-1; TRBD1 is taken as the D call from the table, unchecked against the DNA. TRBV21-1 is designated a pseudogene. This CDR3 spans 13 amino acids. The CDR3 nucleotides are TGTGCCAGCAGCAAAGCGCTCACATACCCCCAGCATTTT. Amino acid sequence: CASSKALTYPQHF.

The chain carries TRBV20-1 and TRBJ2-7, with 8 positions matching TRBD2. There are 11 residues in the CDR3. Germline assignment: CDR1 DFQATT and CDR2 SNEGSKA (reference sequence). The CDR3: CTSNGGGEQYF. The CDR3 DNA reads TGCACCTCGAACGGGGGGGGCGAGCAGTACTTC.